This entry is about one T cell receptor (beta chain). The antigen it recognizes is unknown. No base-level quality is on record; no much larger clone is a single base apart. The CDR3 runs 12 residues from the cysteine to the phenylalanine. The DNA shown is the 36-base CDR3, in frame from base 1. In the germline V gene, CDR1 corresponds to SNHLY and CDR2 to FYNNEI. V was cut back by 4 bases and J by 4 bases, leaving a gap of 7 bases between them. The sample belongs to a study of blood T cell repertoires in COVID-19 (dated by TCRdb to the early 2020s). As for the study more broadly: The collaborator samples originated in the United States, Italy and Spain and spanned the acute and convalescent phases of COVID-19. The material from the prospective study consisted of cDNA or gDNA derived from T cells, B-cell-depleted T cells, or PBMCs. Samples were obtained from the ongoing ImmuneRACE study (first 160 participants) and from 950 to 1,500 subjects provided by 6 global collaborators. The repertoires were released in a freely available public database intended as a resource for research on the immune response to SARS-CoV-2. Sample metadata almost always included a de-identified subject ID, COVID-19 status, age in years and sex. Where available, HLA class I and class II types were obtained from metadata supplied by the sample provider rather than from assay-based typing. Subjects who had been exposed to COVID-19, were actively infected with it, or had recovered from it provided the deeply sampled blood TCRbeta repertoires that made up the dataset.

Enrolling through a virtual design, the prospective study's participants ranged in age from roughly 18 to 89 years and lived across some 22 United States geographic areas. To assign participants to cohorts, the prospective study relied on clinical history that participants themselves reported in a screening survey and a study questionnaire. In the prospective study, whole blood, serum and a nasopharyngeal or oropharyngeal swab were collected from each participant by mobile phlebotomists. Participants in the prospective study had the option to provide additional blood draws and questionnaires over a roughly 2-month period. Before DNA extraction, prospective study blood samples were shipped either frozen or at room temperature. What the study reported, not specific to this receptor: The amount of clinical and demographic metadata varied by source and participant and was provided uncurated.

The immunoSEQ Assay, a bias-controlled multiplex PCR, was used to amplify TCRbeta CDR3 regions from genomic DNA. On the authors' methods: The number of nucleated cells in each sample was estimated by amplification of reference gene primers within the assay. To quantify the absolute abundance of each unique TCRbeta CDR3 rearrangement, sequence reads were collapsed and filtered. For each sample, productive Simpson clonality was calculated by taking the square root of Simpson's diversity index across productive rearrangements. Not all clones reach the TCRdb copy of this immuneACCESS table, which keeps in-frame sequences only. Checked studies attribute under half of the gap to unresolved V genes and leave the rest unexplained. V and J calls and clone size follow that table, whereas D and trimming were derived from the DNA. The sample yields 200,000 to 250,000 clones; 70% to 90% were counted once. Of the sample, roughly 3.4% is held by the ten largest clones.

This receptor was obtained from a woman between 35 and 50 years old with acute COVID-19. Sample: PBMCs or T cells enriched from blood (not recorded which). The sequence links TRBV2 to TRBJ1-1; the D gene is perhaps TRBD1, on 5 matching bases. At the DNA level, the sequence is TGTGCCAGCAGTGGGGGGGGCACTGAAGCTTTCTTT. The translation is CASSGGGTEAFF. Supplemented by the reference TRBV2 and TRBJ1-1 proteins around the CDR3, the complete variable domain is EPEVTQTPSHQVTQMGQEVILRCVPISNHLYFYWYRQILGQKVEFLVSFYNNEISEKSEIFDDQFSVERPDGSNFTLKIRSTKLEDSAMYFCASSGGGTEAFFGQGTRLTVV.